The clone carrying this TCR beta chain has only a few counts. Its matching antigen is unknown. These data originate in a study of blood T cells in healthy people across ages. The CDR3 consists of 14 residues. The germline V and J ends were trimmed by 6 bases and 0 bases, with 9 bases remaining between them. It was with a sample-barcoded 5' primer and a J-beta primer mix that a second PCR of about 7 to 12 cycles was run. Each cDNA molecule was tagged by a template-switch adaptor with 12 random nucleotides. The yield of each sample was at least 3 million CDR3-containing paired-end reads. TCRdb reprocessed the 5' RACE reads via MiXCR and lists one record per CDR3 protein. The sample consists of 710,000 or so distinct CDR3 sequences, about 20% of them appearing once. Study-wide results and limits: Long-lived donors exceeded aged donors in naive CD4+ cells and diversity.

This sequence originates from an older man in good health. The sample was blood. The chain couples TRBV12-3 or TRBV12-4 to TRBJ1-3; no definite D call. The CDR3 protein is CASRTRSSGNTIYF. CDR3 in DNA: TGTGCCAGCAGAACGCGAAGCTCTGGAAACACCATATATTTT.